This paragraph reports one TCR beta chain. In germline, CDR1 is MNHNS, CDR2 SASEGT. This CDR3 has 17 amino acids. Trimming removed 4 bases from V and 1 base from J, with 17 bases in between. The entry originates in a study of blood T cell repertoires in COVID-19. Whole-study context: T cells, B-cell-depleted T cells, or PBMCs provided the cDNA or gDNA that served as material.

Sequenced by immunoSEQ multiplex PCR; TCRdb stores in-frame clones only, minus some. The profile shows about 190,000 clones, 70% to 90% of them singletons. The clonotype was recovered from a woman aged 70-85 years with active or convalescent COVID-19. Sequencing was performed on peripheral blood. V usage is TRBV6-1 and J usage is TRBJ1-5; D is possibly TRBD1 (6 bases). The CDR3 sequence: CASSGRGGTGSNQPQHF. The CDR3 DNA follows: TGTGCCAGCAGTGGTCGTGGAGGAACAGGGAGCAATCAGCCCCAGCATTTT.